Listed here is a single T cell receptor (beta chain). The source of the sample is a study of blood T cell repertoires in COVID-19. The CDR3 totals 12 residues. Trimming left V 4 bases short and J 5 bases short, with 8 bases between. CDR1 is KGHSY and CDR2 is FQNENV in the germline V gene. Produced via immunoSEQ multiplex PCR; TCRdb's table is partial and in-frame only. The sample gives roughly 52,000 clones, 88% of which show up once; under 8.5% is in the top ten. The sample taken for sequencing was peripheral blood. The receptor's source is a man aged 55 to 70 with active COVID-19. The J gene is TRBJ1-1, the V gene TRBV16; D perhaps matches TRBD1 (5 bases). The CDR3 DNA follows: TGTGCCAGCAGCCCTCGGACAACTGAAGCTTTCTTT. As protein: CASSPRTTEAFF.